One sample yielded the 27 T cell receptor beta chains listed below, sequenced in a study of T cell repertoires in cytomegalovirus infection. TCRdb redid the calling of the reads with MiXCR, one entry per CDR3 protein. Among approximately 550,000 distinct CDR3 sequences listed, 15% to 20% were seen once. Sequences were obtained from CD8+ T cells from PBMCs. The receptors here all came from a human donor in good health (CMV status not recorded). Some clones in this sample may be carry-over from other donors' samples.

This clonotype showed up many times. The chain combines TRBV7-6 with TRBJ1-2; TRBD1 aligns across 8 bases. The trim removed 2 bases at V and 5 bases at J, leaving 7 bases unmatched. This CDR3 has 15 residues. Germline-derived CDR1 and CDR2 are SGHVS and FNYEAQ. CDR3 nucleotides: TGTGCCAGCAGCTTATCCCTGACAGGGGAATATGGCTACACCTTC. It yields the protein CASSLSLTGEYGYTF.

As concerns this clonotype: A much larger clonotype is one base distant, so this may be a read error. The chain employs TRBV2 and TRBJ2-5, with D tentatively TRBD1 (6 bases). This CDR3 is 14 amino acids long. CDR1 is SNHLY and CDR2 is FYNNEI in the germline V gene. Here the CDR3 reads CASSELGAPETRYF. The CDR3 DNA sequence: TGTGCCAGCAGTGAACTGGGGGCGCCAGAGACCCGGTACTTC.

The rearrangement uses TRBV12-3 or TRBV12-4 and TRBJ2-1, with D possibly called TRBD1 or TRBD2 (5 bases each). Trimming left V 1 base short and J 7 bases short, with 29 bases between. This CDR3 is 20 amino acids long. CDR3 DNA sequence: TGTGCCAGCAGTTTAGGTGAACTAGTGTTTCGGACATACGCGGAAAATGAGCAGTTCTTC. This encodes CASSLGELVFRTYAENEQFF.

This clonotype was detected many times. V gene TRBV15 combines with J gene TRBJ2-3; D remains ambiguous. Trimming stripped 0 bases from V and 6 bases from J, with 4 bases between. The CDR3 consists of 12 residues. Looked up from germline, CDR1 is LNHNV and CDR2 is YYDKDF (reference sequence). The CDR3 reads CATSREIDTQYF. In DNA, the CDR3 is TGTGCCACCAGCAGAGAGATCGATACGCAGTATTTT. Variable domain in full (rest from reference TRBV15 and TRBJ2-3): DAMVIQNPRYQVTQFGKPVTLSCSQTLNHNVMYWYQQKSSQAPKLLFHYYDKDFNNEADTPDNFQSRRPNTSFCFLDIRSPGLGDTAMYLCATSREIDTQYFGPGTRLTVL.

In regard to this clonotype: Being one base from a much bigger clone, this may be a read error. Because the CDR3 is missing its conserved closing phenylalanine or tryptophan, this is likely a read error. CDR3 region: CASTPDEYGEKLFL. The CDR3 DNA sequence: TGTGCCAGCACCCCGGATGAGTATGGTGAAAAACTGTTTCTT. The genes are TRBV7-4 and TRBJ1-4; D gene ambiguous. CDR3 size: 14 residues. Germline assignment: CDR1 SGHVT and CDR2 SQSDAQ. The V gene lost 7 bases and the J gene lost 7 bases, with 16 bases spanning the gap.

This clonotype was seen at least ten times. The chain has TRBV28 and TRBJ2-5, with D perhaps TRBD1 (6 bases). The germline CDR1 and CDR2 sequences are MDHEN and SYDVKM. This CDR3 contains 15 residues. Trimming took 5 bases from V and 2 from J, leaving 15 bases between them. CDR3 amino acids: CASSPYTGIQETQYF. The CDR3 coding sequence is TGTGCCAGCAGTCCTTACACAGGGATTCAAGAGACCCAGTACTTC.

This chain joins TRBV19 and TRBJ2-3; no definite D call. Germline CDR1 and CDR2: LNHDA and SQIVND (reference sequence). The CDR3 spans 13 residues. The V gene lost 1 base and the J gene lost 10 bases, with 12 bases spanning the gap. In nucleotides, the CDR3 is TGTGCCAGTAGTATAGGGCCAAACCCTCCGCAGTATTTT. Protein product: CASSIGPNPPQYF.

This sequence joins TRBV11-2 and TRBJ1-1; TRBD1 agrees at 8 bases. J gave up 1 base and V 4 bases, and 11 bases lay outside the gene matches. Looked up from germline, CDR1 is SGHAT and CDR2 is FQNNGV. This CDR3 contains 17 residues. CDR3 nucleotide sequence: TGTGCCAGCAGCTACTGGGACCGGACAGGGAGGAACACTGAAGCTTTCTTT. Translated: CASSYWDRTGRNTEAFF.

The V gene is TRBV11-3, the J gene TRBJ2-3; TRBD2 matches 14 bases. The J segment lost 1 base and the V segment lost 1 base, leaving 10 bases of the junction unmatched. The CDR3 sequence is 20 residues long. Germline values: CDR1 SGHNT, CDR2 YENEEA. The CDR3 DNA sequence: TGTGCCAGCAGCTTAGGAACGGGACTAGCGGGAGCAGGTGGCACAGATACGCAGTATTTT. It encodes CASSLGTGLAGAGGTDTQYF.

The chain joins TRBV19 to TRBJ2-3; D may be TRBD1 or TRBD2 (8 bases each). Germline lookup yields CDR1 LNHDA and CDR2 SQIVND (reference sequence). V lost 10 bases, J lost 2 bases, and 34 bases lay in between. This CDR3 region has 20 residues. The CDR3 sequence: CATETGQGVSGSYSTDTQYF. The CDR3 bases are TGTGCCACCGAAACCGGACAGGGAGTAAGCGGGAGTTACTCCACAGATACGCAGTATTTT.

The sample holds many counts of this clonotype. J is TRBJ1-2 and V is TRBV7-3; D is ambiguous. The germline gives CDR1 SGHTA, CDR2 FQGTGA. Deletions cut 5 bases from V and 7 bases from J, with 14 bases between. The CDR3 has 13 amino acids. As DNA, the CDR3 is TGTGCCAGCAGCCCAAGCTCACATCGTGGCTACACCTTC. It is translated as CASSPSSHRGYTF.

The CDR3 DNA sequence: TGTGCCAGCAGCCCGCGAGGGGGACAGGGGGCGAAAACTGAAGCTTTCTTT. Translation: CASSPRGGQGAKTEAFF. The chain couples TRBV14 to TRBJ1-1; 12 nucleotides match TRBD1. J lost 5 bases, V lost 4 bases, and 11 bases had no gene match. CDR3 length equals 17 residues. Germline V gene data show CDR1 as SGHDN and CDR2 as FVKESK.

The table lists this clonotype with a few counts. The V and J genes are TRBV27 and TRBJ2-3; 12 bases align to TRBD2. The V gene end was trimmed by 7 bases and the J gene end by 6 bases; junction bases not matched to a gene: 5. This CDR3 spans 14 amino acids. CDR1 is MNHEY, CDR2 SMNVEV, per germline (reference sequence). Here the CDR3 reads CASTLAGGADTQYF. In nucleotides, the CDR3 is TGTGCCAGCACACTAGCGGGAGGTGCTGATACGCAGTATTTT.

In this sample, this clonotype turned up many times. The chain has TRBV7-9 and TRBJ2-7; TRBD1 is a possible D gene (7 bases). V was pared by 5 bases and J by 0 bases, with 14 bases between. In germline, CDR1 is SEHNR, CDR2 FQNEAQ (reference sequence). This CDR3 has 15 residues. The CDR3: CASSRGDRSSYEQYF. CDR3 nucleotide sequence: TGTGCCAGCAGCCGCGGGGACAGAAGCTCCTACGAGCAGTACTTC.

V and J are TRBV4-1 and TRBJ2-1; D might be TRBD2 (6 bases). V was pared by 0 bases and J by 2 bases, with 17 bases between. The CDR3 spans 18 residues. Per the germline V gene, CDR1 is MGHRA and CDR2 is YSYEKL. CDR3 bases: TGCGCCAGCAGCCAAGATCACGTCCTAGCGACTACCTACAATGAGCAGTTCTTC. This translates into CASSQDHVLATTYNEQFF.

This clonotype has at least ten counts. CDR3 bases: TGTGCCAGCAGTTTTACTAGCGGGGGGGCCGGGGATACGCAGTATTTT. This gives the protein CASSFTSGGAGDTQYF. The V gene is TRBV27, the J gene TRBJ2-3; 13 bases map to TRBD2. Germline lookup yields CDR1 MNHEY and CDR2 SMNVEV (reference sequence). Trimming cost V 3 bases and J 6 bases; bases outside gene matches: 6. The CDR3 is 16 residues long.

The V call is TRBV29-1, the J call TRBJ2-7; 7 bases fit TRBD1. CDR1 is SQVTM and CDR2 is ANQGSEA in the germline V gene. With V trimmed by 7 bases and J by 2 bases, 5 bases remained unmatched. The CDR3 is made up of 12 amino acids. CDR3 DNA sequence: TGCAGCGCCCTGACAGGGCCCTACGAGCAGTACTTC. It yields the protein CSALTGPYEQYF.

This clonotype was recorded only once. The chain has TRBV5-1 and TRBJ2-3, with a possible D match to TRBD2 (6 bases). V dropped 4 bases and J dropped 6 bases, with 12 bases sitting between them. This CDR3 comprises 13 residues. Germline V gene lookup returns CDR1 SGHRS and CDR2 YFSETQ. CDR3 sequence (DNA): TGCGCCAGCAGCACGACTAGAAAGGATACGCAGTATTTT. This translates into CASSTTRKDTQYF.

The chain joins TRBV5-1 to TRBJ2-1; possible D gene TRBD2, 6 bases. V dropped 0 bases and J dropped 0 bases, with 7 bases sitting between them. Germline loops: CDR1 SGHRS, CDR2 YFSETQ. The CDR3 runs to 15 residues. Written as DNA, the CDR3 is TGCGCCAGCAGCTTGGGCGGGACCTCCTACAATGAGCAGTTCTTC. Its protein is CASSLGGTSYNEQFF.

About this clonotype: A much larger clone differs by one base, so this may be a read error. This is likely a read error, given that the CDR3 carries no conserved phenylalanine or tryptophan at its end. The CDR3 coding sequence is TGTGCCAGCTGGGGGCAAAACTCCTACGAGCAGTACTTA. Residues: CASWGQNSYEQYL. The gene calls are TRBV12-3 or TRBV12-4 and TRBJ2-7, with D possibly matching TRBD1 (6 bases). The ends were cut back, 8 bases at V and 0 bases at J, with 11 bases in the middle. The CDR3 has 13 residues.

This clonotype came up many times. CDR3 protein: CASSPGTALFEQYF. CDR3 DNA: TGTGCCAGCAGCCCCGGGACGGCTCTGTTCGAGCAGTACTTC. This rearrangement joins TRBV7-9 to TRBJ2-7, with D perhaps being TRBD1 or TRBD2 (5 bases each). This CDR3 has 14 amino acids. Trimming pared 5 bases from V and 6 bases from J, leaving 17 bases between. Looked up from germline, CDR1 is SEHNR and CDR2 is FQNEAQ (reference sequence).

This clonotype was seen at least ten times. The chain couples TRBV25-1 to TRBJ2-2; the D is unclear. Between the trimmed V and J ends, which lost 10 bases and 4 bases, there was a span of 10 bases. CDR3 size: 12 residues. Germline V gene data show CDR1 as MGHDK and CDR2 as SYGVNS. The CDR3 reads CATTTGTGELFF. CDR3 DNA: TGTGCCACCACGACCGGCACCGGGGAGCTGTTTTTT. Together with reference TRBV25-1 and TRBJ2-2, the CDR3 gives the full variable domain: EADIYQTPRYLVIGTGKKITLECSQTMGHDKMYWYQQDPGMELHLIHYSYGVNSTEKGDLSSESTVSRIRTEHFPLTLESARPSHTSQYLCATTTGTGELFFGEGSRLTVL.

This clonotype was counted at least ten times. J is TRBJ2-5 and V is TRBV5-1; the D is unclear. Germline assignment: CDR1 SGHRS and CDR2 YFSETQ. This CDR3 region has 15 residues. Trimming left V 4 bases short and J 3 bases short, with 16 bases between. The CDR3 sequence is CASSARTGAEETQYF. CDR3 nucleotide sequence: TGCGCCAGCAGCGCCAGGACGGGCGCTGAAGAGACCCAGTACTTC.

This clonotype was seen repeatedly, ten times or more. The chain combines TRBV6-5 with TRBJ2-7; possible D gene TRBD2, 6 bases. Germline-derived CDR1 and CDR2 are MNHEY and SVGAGI. Trimming cost V 0 bases and J 7 bases, with 25 bases left between them. The CDR3 length is 18 residues. CDR3: CASSYSWGERASVEEQYF. CDR3 nucleotides: TGTGCCAGCAGTTACTCCTGGGGTGAAAGGGCTAGCGTAGAAGAGCAGTACTTC.

This clonotype was seen a few times. This chain uses TRBV7-9 with TRBJ1-1; D not resolved. Trimming left V 3 bases short and J 6 bases short, with 17 bases between. Germline values: CDR1 SEHNR, CDR2 FQNEAQ (reference sequence). This CDR3 is built from 15 residues. In DNA, the CDR3 is TGTGCCAGCAGCTTGGACTGGGTGAGGGTCTCTGAAGCTTTCTTT. This gives the protein CASSLDWVRVSEAFF.

This clonotype has only one observation. The junction differs from germline at one of its ends, possibly a read error. This chain uses TRBV5-3 with TRBJ2-7, with a tentative D call TRBD2 (5 bases). TRBV5-3 qualifies as an ORF whose function is uncertain. The CDR3 covers 14 residues. CDR3 amino acids: CASSSDWSSYEQYF. DNA for the CDR3: TGTGCCAGCAGCTCGGACTGGAGCTCCTACGAGCAGTACTTC.

This clonotype was recorded many times. The chain recombines TRBV6-1 with TRBJ1-2; 8 bases line up with TRBD1. Unmatched junction bases numbered 9, after V lost 5 bases and J lost 4 bases. CDR3 length equals 15 residues. Germline V lookup: CDR1 MNHNS, CDR2 SASEGT. As DNA, the CDR3 is TGTGCCAGCAGTCGGGGGACAGGCGATTTCTATGGCTACACCTTC. It is translated as CASSRGTGDFYGYTF.